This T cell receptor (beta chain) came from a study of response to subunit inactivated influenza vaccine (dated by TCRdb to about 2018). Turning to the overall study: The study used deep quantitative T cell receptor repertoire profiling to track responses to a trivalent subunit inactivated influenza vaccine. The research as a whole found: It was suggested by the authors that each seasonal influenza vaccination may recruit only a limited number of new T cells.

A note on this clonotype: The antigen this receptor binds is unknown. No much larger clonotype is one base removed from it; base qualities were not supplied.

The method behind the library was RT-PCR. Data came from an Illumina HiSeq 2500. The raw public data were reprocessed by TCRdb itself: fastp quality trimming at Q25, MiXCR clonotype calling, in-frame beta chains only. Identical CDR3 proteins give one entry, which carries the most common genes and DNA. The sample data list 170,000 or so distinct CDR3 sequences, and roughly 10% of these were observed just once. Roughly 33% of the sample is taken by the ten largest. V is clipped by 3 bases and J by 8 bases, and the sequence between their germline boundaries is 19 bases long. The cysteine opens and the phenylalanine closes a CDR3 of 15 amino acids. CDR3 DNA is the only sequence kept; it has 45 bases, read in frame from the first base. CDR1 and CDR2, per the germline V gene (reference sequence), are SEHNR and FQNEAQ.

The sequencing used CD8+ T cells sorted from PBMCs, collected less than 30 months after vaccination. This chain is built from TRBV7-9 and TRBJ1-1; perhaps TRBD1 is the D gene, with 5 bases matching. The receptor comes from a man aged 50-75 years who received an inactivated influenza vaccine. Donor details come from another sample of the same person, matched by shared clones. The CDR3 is CASSFRDGYTGEAFF. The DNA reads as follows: TGTGCCAGCAGCTTCCGGGACGGATATACTGGAGAAGCTTTCTTT.